The 14 T cell receptor beta chains in this list originate from one sample, sequenced in a study of beta chain features in type 1 diabetes. As every portion of the isolated RNA was reverse transcribed, the sequencing read expressed TCRB transcripts. Libraries were prepared by immunoSEQ multiplex PCR; TCRdb keeps only in-frame clonotypes and omits some of them. The sample has about 360,000 clones, roughly 12% seen once; the top ten hold around 0.02%. The sequencing input was naive CD4+ T cells from blood. Receptors originate from a man aged 18 to 30 in good health.

The sample holds a few counts of this clone. The chain links TRBV9 to TRBJ2-3, with D unclear. Deletions cut 3 bases from V and 0 bases from J, with 5 bases between. CDR1 is SGDLS and CDR2 is YYNGEE in the germline V gene. This CDR3 is 13 amino acids long. The CDR3 DNA sequence: TGTGCCAGCAGCGAGACTAGCACAGATACGCAGTATTTT. It encodes CASSETSTDTQYF.

There are a few counts of this clone. J is TRBJ1-6 and V is TRBV9, with a tentative D call TRBD1 (5 bases). Per germline, CDR1 SGDLS and CDR2 YYNGEE. CDR3 length: 14 residues. V dropped 3 bases and J dropped 8 bases, with 12 bases sitting between them. The CDR3 DNA follows: TGTGCCAGCAGCGAATCCCTCAGGGATTCACCCCTCCACTTT. Amino acids: CASSESLRDSPLHF.

This clone was picked up a small number of times. The gene calls are TRBV5-4 and TRBJ2-1; 8 bases are shared with TRBD1. The CDR3 has 12 amino acids. V lost 4 bases to trimming and J lost 9 bases; unmatched junction nucleotides: 3. Germline-derived CDR1 and CDR2 are SGHNT and YYREEE (reference sequence). The CDR3 sequence is CASSQDRVEQFF. For the CDR3, the DNA is TGTGCCAGCAGCCAGGACAGGGTTGAGCAGTTCTTC.

Only a few counts were recorded for this clone. J is TRBJ2-7 and V is TRBV6-5; D might be TRBD2 (6 bases). Per the germline V gene, CDR1 is MNHEY and CDR2 is SVGAGI. V lost 5 bases and J lost 3, with 11 bases in between. The CDR3 is 13 residues long. The CDR3 protein is CASSERGLYEQYF. As DNA, the CDR3 is TGTGCCAGCAGTGAAAGGGGACTCTACGAGCAGTACTTC.

This sequence joins TRBV28 and TRBJ2-7; D gene unclear. CDR1 and CDR2 (germline): MDHEN, SYDVKM. This CDR3 is 13 amino acids long. V lost 4 bases, J lost 3 bases, and 10 bases lay in between. In nucleotides, the CDR3 is TGTGCCAGCAGTTCGACTCCAAGCTACGAGCAGTACTTC. It codes for CASSSTPSYEQYF.

V and J are TRBV6-4 and TRBJ2-2; possibly TRBD2 for D (6 bases). Looked up from germline, CDR1 is MRHNA and CDR2 is SNTAGT. The V gene lost 8 bases and the J gene lost 6 bases, with 13 bases spanning the gap. This CDR3 is built from 13 residues. CDR3 bases: TGTGCCAGCTTAAGACTAGTTGCCGGGGAGCTGTTTTTT. Its translation: CASLRLVAGELFF.

The V call is TRBV7-2, the J call TRBJ2-5; 10 nucleotides align to TRBD2. The J segment lost 4 bases and the V segment lost 4 bases, leaving 9 bases of the junction unmatched. The CDR3 spans 16 residues. Germline V gene sequence: CDR1 SGHTA, CDR2 FQGNSA. In nucleotides, the CDR3 is TGTGCCAGCAGCTCACGAGCGGGAGGGCCGTTAGAGACCCAGTACTTC. Amino acid sequence: CASSSRAGGPLETQYF.

The chain couples TRBV18 to TRBJ2-1, with 10 bases identical to TRBD2. Germline V gene lookup returns CDR1 KGHSH and CDR2 LQKENI. The CDR3 is made up of 13 amino acids. The V segment lost 4 bases and the J segment 9 bases; nucleotides outside the gene matches: 3. CDR3 region: CASSQTSGLEQFF. As DNA, the CDR3 is TGTGCCAGCTCACAGACTAGCGGGCTTGAGCAGTTCTTC.

The rearrangement links TRBV7-2 to TRBJ2-1; a weak D match, TRBD1 (6 bases). The CDR3 consists of 14 residues. V was clipped by 5 bases and J by 12 bases, with 20 bases between them. Germline V gene data show CDR1 as SGHTA and CDR2 as FQGNSA. The DNA of the CDR3 is TGTGCCAGCAGCCCAAACCCGGGACAAAAAGCGCAGTTCTTC. Residues: CASSPNPGQKAQFF.

This clone was found a few times. This chain uses TRBV7-2 with TRBJ2-4; D uncertain. Trimming shortened V by 2 bases and J by 2 bases, and 13 bases separated the two germline ends. From germline, CDR1 is SGHTA and CDR2 FQGNSA. The CDR3 sequence is 16 residues long. CDR3 nucleotide sequence: TGTGCCAGCAGCTTAAGAGACCCAGGAACCAAAAACATTCAGTACTTC. It translates to CASSLRDPGTKNIQYF.

V gene TRBV19 combines with J gene TRBJ2-5; D unclear. V was shortened by 5 bases and J by 0 bases, with 10 bases between the two germline ends. The CDR3 is 14 amino acids. Per germline, CDR1 LNHDA and CDR2 SQIVND (reference sequence). CDR3 nucleotide sequence: TGTGCCAGTAGTCCAAGACAAAACCAAGAGACCCAGTACTTC. Its protein is CASSPRQNQETQYF. Full variable domain (outside the CDR3, taken from reference TRBV19 and TRBJ2-5): DGGITQSPKYLFRKEGQNVTLSCEQNLNHDAMYWYRQDPGQGLRLIYYSQIVNDFQKGDIAEGYSVSREKKESFPLTVTSAQKNPTAFYLCASSPRQNQETQYFGPGTRLLVL.

V usage is TRBV15 and J usage is TRBJ1-5; 8 bases match TRBD1. The CDR3 totals 19 residues. Germline CDR1 and CDR2: LNHNV and YYDKDF (reference sequence). With 1 base clipped from V and 6 bases from J, the junction kept 17 bases outside the gene matches. CDR3 protein: CATSRALTTGTGRRQPQHF. The DNA for the CDR3 is TGTGCCACCAGCAGAGCGCTCACGACCGGGACAGGCAGACGTCAGCCCCAGCATTTT.

This clone was seen only a few times. V gene TRBV7-9 combines with J gene TRBJ2-1; no reliable D call. Germline CDR1 reads SEHNR; CDR2 reads FQNEAQ (reference sequence). The length of the CDR3 is 15 residues. Trimming removed 1 base from V and 0 bases from J, with 7 bases in between. The CDR3 DNA follows: TGTGCCAGCAGCTTAGGACATAGCTCCTACAATGAGCAGTTCTTC. Protein product: CASSLGHSSYNEQFF.

This clone has just a few counts. The chain is built from TRBV9 and TRBJ2-3, with 8 bases identical to TRBD2. CDR3 size: 15 residues. V dropped 0 bases and J dropped 5; count of bases not matched to a gene: 5. Germline V lookup: CDR1 SGDLS, CDR2 YYNGEE. The CDR3 loop is CASSVGERGGDTQYF. The CDR3 DNA reads as TGTGCCAGCAGCGTAGGAGAACGGGGGGGAGATACGCAGTATTTT.